Described below is a single T cell receptor (beta chain) sequence and its context. The naive CD8 population came from CD45RO-negative cells selected for CCR7, without terminally differentiated effector memory CD45RA+ cells. These data belong to a study of shared clonotypes between healthy human individuals. V trimming: 5 bases; J trimming: 1 base; junction bases outside the gene matches: 3. The germline CDR1 and CDR2 sequences are LNHDA and SQIVND (reference sequence). CDR3 length: 15 residues. Profiling relied on immunoSEQ multiplex PCR, and the TCRdb table lists in-frame clones only, not all of them. The sample has about 2.2 million clones; under 95% are singletons.

The sample comprised naive CD8+ T cells from PBMCs. The TCR originated in a man aged 18-30 years in good health. Some clones in this sample may be carry-over from other donors' samples. The chain links TRBV19 to TRBJ2-2, with 8 bases lining up with TRBD2. In nucleotides, the CDR3 is TGTGCCAGTAGTCCGGGAGGGTGGAACACCGGGGAGCTGTTTTTT. This encodes CASSPGGWNTGELFF.